The 30 T cell receptor beta chains listed next were all sequenced from one sample in a study of blood T cells in healthy people across ages. For the second PCR, which ran for about 7 to 11 cycles, a sample-barcoded 5' primer and a J-beta primer mix were used. TCRdb ran MiXCR on the 5' RACE reads and lists one entry per CDR3 protein. Of some 800,000 distinct CDR3 sequences in the sample, 25% were seen once. Another study also made use of these data, one on T cells of mothers and their children.

Material: blood. Receptors were obtained from a boy between 10 and 17 years old in good health.

Only a few counts were recorded for this clonotype. The chain is built from TRBV6-4 and TRBJ1-2, with TRBD1 as a possible D gene (5 bases). Germline assignment: CDR1 MRHNA and CDR2 SNTAGT. This CDR3 has 13 residues. Trimming removed 6 bases at V and 8 bases at J, with 16 bases between. The CDR3 DNA reads TGTGCCAGCAGCCCCGGGACCTATGGAGGCTACACCTTC. This codes for CASSPGTYGGYTF.

A remark on this clonotype: One end of the junction is discordant with germline, which a read error may explain. The chain recombines TRBV19 with TRBJ2-3; possible D gene TRBD1, 6 bases. CDR3 length: 15 residues. Germline V gene lookup returns CDR1 LNHDA and CDR2 SQIVND (reference sequence). The CDR3 spells CASSGGSWKTDPQYF. The DNA for the CDR3 is TGTGCCAGTAGTGGGGGCAGCTGGAAGACAGATCCGCAGTATTTT.

This clonotype showed up just a few times. The chain uses TRBV7-8 and TRBJ2-3; perhaps TRBD1 as D (6 bases). Germline V lookup: CDR1 SGHVS, CDR2 FQNEAQ. This CDR3 has 14 amino acids. The V and J ends lost 5 bases and 4 bases respectively, with 13 bases between them. The CDR3, as DNA: TGTGCCAGCAGCCACAGGGAACGTTCAGATACGCAGTATTTT. This codes for CASSHRERSDTQYF.

This clonotype has just a few counts. Mismatch with germline at one junction end may stem from a read error. The V call is TRBV7-8, the J call TRBJ2-2, with a possible D match to TRBD2 (6 bases). Germline V CDR1 and CDR2: SGHVS, FQNEAQ. This CDR3 has 12 amino acids. In nucleotides, the CDR3 is TGTGCCAGCAGCCGCGTTCTCGGGGGGCTGTTTTTT. Protein product: CASSRVLGGLFF.

The V call is TRBV5-6, the J call TRBJ2-7, with D unresolved. The CDR3 runs 14 residues. The germline V gene has CDR1 SGHDT and CDR2 YYEEEE. Trimming stripped 2 bases from V and 0 bases from J, with 9 bases between. The CDR3 DNA is TGTGCCAGCAGCTTAGGGCAGAGCTCCTACGAGCAGTACTTC. It is translated as CASSLGQSSYEQYF.

The gene calls are TRBV11-1 and TRBJ2-5, with a weak D call TRBD1 (6 bases). The J call may be wrong; the DNA end is better matched by TRBJ2-1. The CDR3 spans 15 residues. Germline V CDR1 and CDR2: SGHAT, FQDESV (reference sequence). The CDR3 spells CASSLNRAVYNEQFF. CDR3 bases: TGTGCCAGCAGCTTAAACAGGGCGGTCTACAATGAGCAGTTCTTC.

In this sample, this clonotype turned up a few times. This chain joins TRBV28 and TRBJ2-2, with D uncertain. V was clipped by 7 bases and J by 7 bases, with 10 bases between them. Germline-derived CDR1 and CDR2 are MDHEN and SYDVKM. The CDR3 length is 12 residues. CDR3 region: CASKAVYGELFF. In DNA form, the CDR3 reads TGTGCCAGCAAGGCCGTGTACGGGGAGCTGTTTTTT.

CDR3 amino acids: CASSQTAGGSGANVLTF. For the CDR3, the DNA is TGTGCCAGCAGCCAGACTGCCGGCGGATCTGGGGCCAACGTCCTGACTTTC. The chain uses TRBV4-2 and TRBJ2-6; no firm D call. V lost 3 bases and J 1 base, leaving 13 bases between the germline ends. Per the germline V gene, CDR1 is LGHNA and CDR2 is YNFKEQ. The CDR3 contains 17 residues.

This clonotype was seen more than once but under ten times. The chain links TRBV5-1 to TRBJ1-6; 7 nucleotides match TRBD1. CDR3 length equals 15 residues. Trimming removed 0 bases from V and 8 bases from J; junction bases left unmatched: 5. Per the germline V gene, CDR1 is SGHRS and CDR2 is YFSETQ. The CDR3 DNA sequence: TGCGCCAGCAGCTTGGGACAGGGTCGGGATTCACCCCTCCACTTT. Translated, it gives CASSLGQGRDSPLHF.

The chain couples TRBV6-2 or TRBV6-3 to TRBJ1-2; D ambiguous. Trimming stripped 6 bases from V and 4 bases from J, with 21 bases between. This CDR3 is 16 amino acids long. Germline CDR1 reads MNHEY; CDR2 reads SVGEGT. CDR3 sequence reads: CASSKHSADGGYGYTF. Here the CDR3 DNA reads TGTGCCAGCAGCAAGCATTCAGCGGATGGTGGCTATGGCTACACCTTC.

This clonotype came up a few times. Germline and junction disagree at one end, which may indicate a read error. The chain joins TRBV6-5 to TRBJ1-1, with D unclear. Germline loops: CDR1 MNHEY, CDR2 SVGAGI. The CDR3 is 15 residues long. The CDR3 spells CASSYSTVDPGRCDF. In DNA form, the CDR3 reads TGTGCCAGCAGTTACTCGACCGTCGACCCTGGGAGGTGTGACTTT.

The chain joins TRBV11-2 to TRBJ1-3; D unclear. V dropped 5 bases and J dropped 0 bases, with 23 bases sitting between them. Germline loops: CDR1 SGHAT, CDR2 FQNNGV. The CDR3 is made up of 19 amino acids. DNA for the CDR3: TGTGCCAGCAGCGAAAGCCCTCCCTGGCAGTCGCTCTCTGGAAACACCATATATTTT. It specifies CASSESPPWQSLSGNTIYF.

This clonotype was counted many times. A junction boundary mismatches the germline segment, possibly from a read error. CDR3 DNA: TGCGCCAGCAGCTTGGACACCTACGAGCAGTACTTC. Its translation: CASSLDTYEQYF. J is TRBJ2-7 and V is TRBV7-9; perhaps TRBD1 as D (5 bases). This CDR3 spans 12 amino acids. CDR1 and CDR2 (germline): SEHNR, FQNEAQ (reference sequence).

This clonotype was detected only a few times. This sequence joins TRBV15 and TRBJ1-1; D is perhaps TRBD1 (6 bases). The ends were cut back, 5 bases at V and 11 bases at J, with 18 bases in the middle. Germline V gives CDR1 LNHNV, CDR2 YYDKDF (reference sequence). The CDR3 contains 13 residues. As DNA, the CDR3 is TGTGCCACCAGCGACACCCGGGGGGCGAGGGCTTTCTTT. Translating it yields CATSDTRGARAFF.

This clonotype was counted only a few times. The chain has TRBV7-8 and TRBJ2-5; TRBD2 matches 12 bases. The end of the DNA is better explained by TRBJ2-1, so the J call may be wrong. The V gene's germline CDR1 is SGHVS and CDR2 FQNEAQ. This CDR3 is 17 amino acids long. As DNA, the CDR3 is TGTGCCAGCAGCTTAGGACTAGCGGGGGCCCCGTCGGGGGAGCAGTTCTTC. Translated, it gives CASSLGLAGAPSGEQFF.

The chain employs TRBV19 and TRBJ2-7; the D is unclear. V lost 0 bases and J lost 3, with 9 bases in between. Germline CDR1 is LNHDA and CDR2 is SQIVND (reference sequence). The CDR3 is 14 amino acids. The CDR3 sequence: CASSIEATYYEQYF. The CDR3 DNA sequence: TGTGCCAGTAGTATAGAGGCCACTTACTACGAGCAGTACTTC.

This sequence joins TRBV7-3 and TRBJ2-1; the D is unclear. In germline, CDR1 is SGHTA, CDR2 FQGTGA. The CDR3 loop spans 15 amino acids. The ends were cut back, 1 base at V and 3 bases at J, with 10 bases in the middle. CDR3 residues: CASSLMQVNYNEQFF. CDR3 nucleotide sequence: TGTGCCAGCAGCTTAATGCAGGTCAACTACAATGAGCAGTTCTTC.

With regard to this clonotype: At one boundary the junction diverges from the germline segment, which might be a read error. The chain uses TRBV2 and TRBJ1-1, with D hard to call. This CDR3 contains 12 residues. The germline CDR1 and CDR2 sequences are SNHLY and FYNNEI. The CDR3 is CASSERYTEALF. The DNA for the CDR3 is TGTGCCAGCAGTGAAAGGTATACTGAAGCTCTCTTT.

The rearrangement uses TRBV11-2 and TRBJ2-3; 11 bases align to TRBD2. In germline, CDR1 is SGHAT, CDR2 FQNNGV. CDR3 length equals 15 residues. Germline trimming cut 3 bases from V and 2 bases from J; bases unmatched to any gene: 1. The CDR3 is CASSLGLADTDTQYF. The CDR3 DNA follows: TGTGCCAGCAGCTTGGGACTAGCGGACACAGATACGCAGTATTTT.

This chain connects TRBV5-1 to TRBJ2-4; 8 positions agree with TRBD1. CDR3 length equals 16 residues. Germline V lookup: CDR1 SGHRS, CDR2 YFSETQ. V trimming: 4 bases; J trimming: 6 bases; junction bases outside the gene matches: 12. The CDR3 loop is CASSMQGANSGNIQYF. In nucleotides, the CDR3 is TGCGCCAGCAGCATGCAGGGGGCCAATTCGGGAAACATTCAGTACTTC.

This chain uses TRBV28 with TRBJ2-5; D may be TRBD2 (5 bases). V dropped 8 bases and J dropped 1 base, with 11 bases sitting between them. Germline CDR1 MDHEN, CDR2 SYDVKM. This CDR3 is built from 13 residues. CDR3 region: CASSAEAQETQYF. CDR3 nucleotides: TGTGCCAGCTCAGCGGAGGCCCAAGAGACCCAGTACTTC.

J is TRBJ2-3 and V is TRBV6-2 or TRBV6-3; a possible D gene is TRBD1 (6 bases). CDR1 is MNHEY, CDR2 SVGEGT, per germline. Trimming took 0 bases from V and 5 from J, leaving 18 bases between them. This CDR3 contains 17 residues. The CDR3, as DNA: TGTGCCAGCAGTTACTCGGTCCGGCAGGGGAGAGGAGATACGCAGTATTTT. This translates into CASSYSVRQGRGDTQYF.

This chain uses TRBV2 with TRBJ1-4; D is unclear. Looked up from germline, CDR1 is SNHLY and CDR2 is FYNNEI. The CDR3 loop spans 13 amino acids. V lost 1 base to trimming and J lost 5 bases, with 5 bases between them. The CDR3 DNA reads TGTGCCAGCAGTGAAGTCAGGAATGAAAAACTGTTTTTT. Translating gives CASSEVRNEKLFF.

V usage is TRBV20-1 and J usage is TRBJ1-5, with 10 bases identical to TRBD1. V lost 0 bases and J lost 6; bases outside the gene matches: 5. Germline V gene data show CDR1 as DFQATT and CDR2 as SNEGSKA (reference sequence). The CDR3 covers 15 residues. The CDR3 nucleotides are TGCAGTGCTAGAGACACCGGGACAGGGGTTCAGCCCCAGCATTTT. It codes for CSARDTGTGVQPQHF.

Remarks on this clonotype: The DNA is left out, because the CDR3 cannot be placed on it with certainty; the CDR3 is given as TCRdb lists it. This chain uses TRBV2 with TRBJ2-5; no DNA check was done on the table's D call, TRBD1. Germline lookup yields CDR1 SNHLY and CDR2 FYNNEI. The CDR3 totals 13 residues, both ends included. Here the CDR3 reads CTSVSGSTYEQYF.

The rearrangement uses TRBV7-8 and TRBJ1-6; weak D call: TRBD1 (5 bases). V lost 5 bases to trimming and J lost 6 bases, with 14 bases between them. This CDR3 comprises 15 residues. Per germline, CDR1 SGHVS and CDR2 FQNEAQ. Here the CDR3 reads CASSEGASFNSPLHF. The DNA for the CDR3 is TGTGCCAGCAGCGAAGGGGCAAGTTTTAATTCACCCCTCCACTTT. The full variable domain, with the rest looked up from reference TRBV7-8 and TRBJ1-6, is GAGVSQSPRYKVAKRGQDVALRCDPISGHVSLFWYQQALGQGPEFLTYFQNEAQLDKSGLPSDRFFAERPEGSVSTLKIQRTQQEDSAVYLCASSEGASFNSPLHFGNGTRLTVT.

The chain recombines TRBV6-2 or TRBV6-3 with TRBJ2-3, with TRBD2 identical over 8 bases. The CDR3 runs 17 residues. Germline V gives CDR1 MNHEY, CDR2 SVGEGT. J was trimmed by 2 bases and V by 2 bases; bases with no gene match: 9. The CDR3 loop reads CASSYPPCSGITDTQYF. Written as DNA, the CDR3 is TGTGCCAGCAGTTACCCGCCTTGTAGCGGGATCACAGATACGCAGTATTTT.

This chain joins TRBV20-1 and TRBJ2-5; 9 nucleotides match TRBD1. In germline, CDR1 is DFQATT, CDR2 SNEGSKA (reference sequence). This CDR3 has 16 residues. V trimming: 4 bases; J trimming: 5 bases; junction bases outside the gene matches: 14. Written as DNA, the CDR3 is TGCAGTGCTAATGAGATTAGGGACAGGGTACGCGAGACCCAGTACTTC. This sequence encodes CSANEIRDRVRETQYF.

The chain employs TRBV6-2 or TRBV6-3 and TRBJ2-5; tentative D call: TRBD1 (6 bases). The J call may be faulty, since TRBJ2-1 better matches the DNA end. Germline CDR1 is MNHEY and CDR2 is SVGEGT. The CDR3 extends over 17 amino acids. The CDR3 coding sequence is TGTGCCAGCAGTTACACCACAGGGAGTGGGGTTGTGAATGAGCAGTTCTTC. As protein: CASSYTTGSGVVNEQFF.

The chain carries TRBV6-2 or TRBV6-3 and TRBJ2-1, with TRBD1 as a possible D gene (6 bases). CDR1 is MNHEY and CDR2 is SVGEGT in the germline V gene. The V and J ends lost 2 bases and 5 bases respectively, with 19 bases between them. The CDR3 has 17 residues. The CDR3 bases are TGTGCCAGCAGTTACCGGACAGTAAGTGGGGTTAACAATGAGCAGTTCTTC. It translates to CASSYRTVSGVNNEQFF.